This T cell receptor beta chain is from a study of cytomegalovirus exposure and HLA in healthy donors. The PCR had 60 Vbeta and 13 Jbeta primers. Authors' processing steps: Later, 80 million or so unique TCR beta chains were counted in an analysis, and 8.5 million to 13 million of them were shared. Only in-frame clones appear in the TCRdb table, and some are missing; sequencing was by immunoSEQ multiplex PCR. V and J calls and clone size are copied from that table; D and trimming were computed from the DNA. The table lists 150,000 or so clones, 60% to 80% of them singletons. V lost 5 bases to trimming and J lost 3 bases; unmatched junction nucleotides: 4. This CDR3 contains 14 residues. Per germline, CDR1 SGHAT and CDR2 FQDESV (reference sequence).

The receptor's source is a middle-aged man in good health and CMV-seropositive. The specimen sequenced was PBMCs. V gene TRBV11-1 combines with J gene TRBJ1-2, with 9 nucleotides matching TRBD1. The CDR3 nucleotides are TGTGCCAGCAGCAGCACAGGGGGCCACTATGGCTACACCTTC. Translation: CASSSTGGHYGYTF.